The source of this T cell receptor beta chain is a study of technical replicates of blood from a handful of donors. This table comes from immunoSEQ multiplex PCR, and its TCRdb copy is limited to in-frame clones, with some not included. The repertoire includes around 67,000 clones, approximately 92% of them detected once, and approximately 0.37% sits in the top ten. Germline V lookup: CDR1 SGDLS, CDR2 YYNGEE. Trimming stripped 0 bases from V and 6 bases from J, with 6 bases between. The CDR3 is 12 residues long. Specimen: T cells isolated from PBMCs. This TCR derives from a human donor in good health. V and J are TRBV9 and TRBJ1-1; D is undetermined. The CDR3 loop reads CASSVAGSEAFF. The CDR3, as DNA: TGTGCCAGCAGCGTAGCGGGTTCTGAAGCTTTCTTT.